This TCR beta chain was sequenced during a study of CD8 T cells in ankylosing spondylitis. For this clonotype: Its antigen is as yet unknown.

The germline V gene has CDR1 SEHNR and CDR2 FQNEAQ (reference sequence). The V segment lost 0 bases and the J segment 7 bases; nucleotides outside the gene matches: 9. CDR3 length: 16 amino acids. The TCR beta libraries were generated through quantitative 5'-RACE incorporating molecular barcodes. Using its own MiXCR run on the 5' RACE reads, TCRdb lists one record per CDR3 protein. The sample has approximately 400,000 distinct CDR3 sequences; under 20% are singletons. Study-level findings and limits: For ankylosing spondylitis blood, a TCR beta motif of several highly homologous variants appeared characteristic. Disease-linked clones bore a CD8+ phenotype and were relatively rare in peripheral blood. Past studies reported some motif variants in reactive arthritis synovial fluid and blood.

The V and J genes are TRBV7-9 and TRBJ1-2; TRBD1 agrees at 9 bases. What was sequenced was blood, either unsorted or a sorted T cell fraction (not recorded which). The origin of this receptor is a male donor with ankylosing spondylitis. Here the CDR3 DNA reads TGTGCCAGCAGCTTAGCGGGTGTGACAGGGGGTAGTGGCTACACCTTC. Residues: CASSLAGVTGGSGYTF.